This T cell receptor beta chain was profiled in a study of T cells expressing NK-cell markers. Across the whole study: From sorted CD3+CD56+NKG2C+, CD3+CD56+NKG2C- and CD3+CD56-NKG2C+ T cells came the TCR beta repertoires. The authors sequenced eight donors, of whom seven were HCMV-seropositive and one was seronegative.

This CDR3 comprises 14 residues. Per the germline V gene, CDR1 is SEHNR and CDR2 is FQNEAQ (reference sequence). TCR beta cDNA was generated via 5'RACE template switching incorporating UMIs. TCRdb re-called the 5' RACE reads and catalogs CDR3 proteins one per entry, DNA excluded. The sample's table shows 250,000 to 300,000 distinct CDR3 sequences. A remark on this clonotype: Its target is not known.

General study points: The CD3+CD56-NKG2C+ fraction of a few donors was also led by these clonotypes.

Sequenced sample: blood T cells: a sorted CD56 or NKG2C T cell subset, CD4+ or CD8+ T cells, or bulk PBMC T cells (not recorded which). This TCR derives from a man between 18 and 29 years old in good health. This chain uses TRBV7-9 with TRBJ1-1; the D gene TCRdb calls, TRBD1, cannot be checked with no DNA. The CDR3 is CASSSPGDDTEAFF.